This T cell receptor (beta chain) was identified in a study of T cell responses to AZD1222 COVID-19 vaccine. Study-wide results and caveats: With dominance at 160-218 and 743-854, vaccine-associated CD4 TCRs spanned spike.

This clone showed up just once. Its antigen is not identified. CDR3 length equals 16 residues. Trimming took 5 bases from V and 7 from J; bases not matched to a gene: 9. The germline CDR1 and CDR2 sequences are SEHNR and FQNEAQ (reference sequence). Libraries were prepared by immunoSEQ multiplex PCR; TCRdb keeps only in-frame clonotypes and omits some of them. The table shows about 150,000 clones, with 75% to 90% occurring only once. The chain is built from TRBV7-9 and TRBJ2-1; 12 nucleotides agree with TRBD2. This TCR came from an adult in good health. The source was peripheral blood, collected on day 0 of AZD1222 vaccination. CDR3 in DNA: TGTGCCAGCAGCCCCACGACTAGCGGGGGTAGGAATGAGCAGTTCTTC. Protein sequence: CASSPTTSGGRNEQFF. The full variable domain, completed using reference TRBV7-9 and TRBJ2-1, is DTGVSQNPRHKITKRGQNVTFRCDPISEHNRLYWYRQTLGQGPEFLTYFQNEAQLEKSRLLSDRFSAERPKGSFSTLEIQRTEQGDSAMYLCASSPTTSGGRNEQFFGPGTRLTVL.